A selection of T cell receptor beta chains follows, all from one sample in a study of cytomegalovirus exposure and HLA in healthy donors. Profiled with immunoSEQ multiplex PCR; TCRdb holds only in-frame clones, not every one. The profile shows around 130,000 clones, about nine tenths of them singletons. The material sequenced was PBMCs. The source is a young man in good health and CMV-seronegative. Each CDR3 is given with its conserved first and last residue. A D gene is named only where the DNA matches it firmly.

d_call: NA
v_call: TRBV29-1
j_call: TRBJ2-5
cdr3_aa: CSVEGQGKTQYF
cdr3_nt: TGCAGCGTTGAAGGGCAGGGAAAGACCCAGTACTTC

d_call: NA
v_call: TRBV7-2
j_call: TRBJ2-4
cdr3_aa: CASSFQQAKNIQYF
cdr3_nt: TGTGCCAGCAGCTTTCAACAGGCCAAAAACATTCAGTACTTC

d_call: TRBD2
v_call: TRBV7-2
j_call: TRBJ2-3
cdr3_aa: CASSPSRGSGMFDTQYF
cdr3_nt: TGTGCCAGCAGCCCAAGCAGGGGTAGCGGGATGTTTGATACGCAGTATTTT

d_call: TRBD2
v_call: TRBV19
j_call: TRBJ2-7
cdr3_aa: CASSRLAGGYEQYF
cdr3_nt: TGTGCCAGTAGTAGGCTAGCGGGCGGATACGAGCAGTACTTC

d_call: TRBD1
v_call: TRBV5-5
j_call: TRBJ2-1
cdr3_aa: CASSPGGLGNEQFF
cdr3_nt: TGTGCCAGCAGCCCAGGGGGTTTGGGTAATGAGCAGTTCTTC

d_call: TRBD1
v_call: TRBV18
j_call: TRBJ2-7
cdr3_aa: CASSLLGPGQQTYEQYF
cdr3_nt: TGTGCCAGCTCACTCCTAGGGCCGGGACAGCAAACTTACGAGCAGTACTTC

d_call: TRBD2
v_call: TRBV6-5
j_call: TRBJ2-7
cdr3_aa: CASSPTSGRLHF
cdr3_nt: TGTGCCAGCAGCCCGACTAGCGGGAGGCTACACTTC

d_call: NA
v_call: TRBV9
j_call: TRBJ2-5
cdr3_aa: CASSPSGHQGQETQYF
cdr3_nt: TGTGCCAGCAGTCCTTCGGGACACCAGGGCCAAGAGACCCAGTACTTC

d_call: NA
v_call: TRBV9
j_call: TRBJ1-1
cdr3_aa: CASSADYSEAFF
cdr3_nt: TGTGCCAGCAGCGCAGACTACTCTGAAGCTTTCTTT

d_call: TRBD1
v_call: TRBV5-4
j_call: TRBJ1-1
cdr3_aa: CASSYRDRFTEAFF
cdr3_nt: TGTGCCAGCAGCTATCGGGACAGGTTCACTGAAGCTTTCTTT

d_call: NA
v_call: TRBV7-9
j_call: TRBJ2-1
cdr3_aa: CASSLSTRDSLGRNEQFF
cdr3_nt: TGTGCCAGCAGCCTAAGTACAAGGGACTCTCTGGGACGAAATGAGCAGTTCTTC

d_call: NA
v_call: TRBV21-1
j_call: TRBJ1-2
cdr3_aa: CASYSGLGYGYTF
cdr3_nt: TGTGCCAGCTATTCAGGGCTTGGGTATGGCTACACCTTC

d_call: TRBD2
v_call: TRBV5-4
j_call: TRBJ2-1
cdr3_aa: CASSFSAGAYNEQFF
cdr3_nt: TGTGCCAGCAGCTTTTCAGCGGGAGCCTACAATGAGCAGTTCTTC

d_call: TRBD1
v_call: TRBV15
j_call: TRBJ2-5
cdr3_aa: CATSRVGQGAGGTQYF
cdr3_nt: TGTGCCACCAGCAGGGTTGGACAGGGGGCAGGGGGGACCCAGTACTTC

d_call: NA
v_call: TRBV5-1
j_call: TRBJ1-1
cdr3_aa: CASSLGSGQRTKNTEAFF
cdr3_nt: TGCGCCAGCAGCTTGGGTTCCGGACAACGAACGAAGAACACTGAAGCTTTCTTT

d_call: TRBD2
v_call: TRBV19
j_call: TRBJ2-7
cdr3_aa: CASSISLGLVFQYF
cdr3_nt: TGTGCCAGTAGTATAAGTTTGGGACTAGTCTTCCAGTACTTC